The rows below give T cell receptor beta chains drawn from one sample of a study of blood T cell repertoires in COVID-19. Clones were read by immunoSEQ multiplex PCR, and TCRdb kept only the in-frame ones, dropping some. The table records some 300,000 clones, approximately 88% of them present only once. Sequencing was performed on peripheral blood. Receptors originate from a woman in her twenties or thirties who had recovered from COVID-19. Each CDR3 is given with its conserved first and last residue. The D gene is left open where the match is weak. The size field is filled for only some rows; it gives once, few, many or a size class.

j_call v_call d_call clone_size cdr3_length cdr3_nt cdr3_aa
TRBJ1-1 TRBV30 TRBD1 few 18 TGTGCCTGGAGTCGGACAGGGAACTTTATAGGCATGAACACTGAAGCTTTCTTT CAWSRTGNFIGMNTEAFF
TRBJ1-5 TRBV7-2 TRBD1 few 14 TGTGCCAGCAGCTTGACAGGGGGTGTCGATCCCCAGCATTTT CASSLTGGVDPQHF
TRBJ1-1 TRBV3-1/TRBV3-2 - - 14 TGTGCCAGCAGCCAGCGGAGGGCGAGAACTGAAGCTTTCTTT CASSQRRARTEAFF
TRBJ2-3 TRBV6-5 - - 14 TGTGCCAGCGGTTCCAGGGGGGCGACAGATACGCAGTATTTT CASGSRGATDTQYF
TRBJ1-1 TRBV12-3/TRBV12-4 TRBD1 - 13 TGTGCCAGCAGTAACAGGGGAAGCACTGAAGCTTTCTTT CASSNRGSTEAFF
TRBJ2-7 TRBV20-1 - - 15 TGCAGTGCTAGTGACGTCGGGACTGGACATTACGAGCAGTACTTC CSASDVGTGHYEQYF
TRBJ1-6 TRBV24-1 - - 14 TGTGCCACCAGTGATTTCTCAACTCGGTCACCCCTCCACTTT CATSDFSTRSPLHF
TRBJ2-7 TRBV7-6 - - 14 TGTGCCAGCAGCTTAATGGCACAGAATGACGAGCAGTACTTC CASSLMAQNDEQYF
TRBJ1-1 TRBV12-3/TRBV12-4 TRBD1 - 13 TGTGCCAGCAGTTTAGCGTGGGACAGACGAGCTTTCTTT CASSLAWDRRAFF
TRBJ1-1 TRBV9 - - 14 TGTGCCAGCAGCGACTTGGTCGCGGGTGGTGAAGCTTTCTTT CASSDLVAGGEAFF
TRBJ1-5 TRBV28 - - 14 TGTGCCAGCAGTTCTACAGGGTACAATCAGCCCCAGCATTTT CASSSTGYNQPQHF
TRBJ1-3 TRBV6-5 - - 16 TGTGCCAGCAGTTACTCTGGCGGCCTCTCTGGAAACACCATATATTTT CASSYSGGLSGNTIYF
TRBJ1-6 TRBV5-6 TRBD1 once 16 TGTGCCAGCAGCTTGGAGGGGGCAGCGCCTAATTCACCCCTCCACTTT CASSLEGAAPNSPLHF
TRBJ1-5 TRBV29-1 TRBD1 - 13 TGCAGCGCCCAAAGGGGGCAGGGACAGCCCCAGCATTTT CSAQRGQGQPQHF
TRBJ2-1 TRBV28 TRBD1 - 13 TGTGCCAGCAGTCGGGACAGATACAATGAGCAGTTCTTC CASSRDRYNEQFF
TRBJ1-2 TRBV10-3 TRBD1 few 14 TGTGCCATCAGACCCGACAGGGGAGCTAATGGCTACACCTTC CAIRPDRGANGYTF
TRBJ1-2 TRBV2 - - 14 TGTGCCAGCAGCCCCAGAGGTTCTAACTATGGCTACACCTTC CASSPRGSNYGYTF
TRBJ2-7 TRBV27 TRBD2 - 16 TGTGCCAGCAGTTTATCGGGACCCTTTAGCGGGTTCGAGCAGTACTTC CASSLSGPFSGFEQYF
TRBJ1-2 TRBV5-4 TRBD1 few 15 TGTGCCAGCAGCCCCGACAGGGGGCGCAACTATGGCTACACCTTC CASSPDRGRNYGYTF
TRBJ2-7 TRBV13 TRBD1 - 14 TGTGCCAGCAGCTTTATCCAGGGGGCTGGCGAGCAGTACTTC CASSFIQGAGEQYF
TRBJ2-7 TRBV5-1 - - 13 TGCGCCAGCAGCTTGGCTAGCTCCTACGAGCAGTACTTC CASSLASSYEQYF
TRBJ1-2 TRBV5-4 TRBD1 - 15 TGTGCCAGCAGCCCCGGGACAGGGGGTGTGGATGGCTACACCTTC CASSPGTGGVDGYTF
TRBJ2-3 TRBV5-1 - - 14 TGCGCCAGCAGCGGCGGGACGGTCACAGATACGCAGTATTTT CASSGGTVTDTQYF
TRBJ1-2 TRBV28 - - 14 TGTGCCAGCAGCGAGACAGGCTCTTGGTATGGCTACACCTTC CASSETGSWYGYTF
TRBJ2-1 TRBV7-2 TRBD1 - 15 TGTGCCAGCAGCTCAGGACAGGGCACCTACAATGAGCAGTTCTTC CASSSGQGTYNEQFF
TRBJ1-4 TRBV5-6 TRBD1 - 16 TGTGCCAGCAGCTTGGACAGGGGAATAAGGACTGAAAAACTGTTTTTT CASSLDRGIRTEKLFF
TRBJ1-2 TRBV29-1 - - 13 TGCAGCGTTGCCGCGAGGGGGAGGGATGGCTACACCTTC CSVAARGRDGYTF
TRBJ2-1 TRBV27 TRBD2 once 17 TGTGCCAGCAGCTGGACGGTTACGACTAGCCGAGGTGGTGAGCAGTTCTTC CASSWTVTTSRGGEQFF
TRBJ1-4 TRBV7-2 - - 17 TGTGCCAGCAGCTTAAAGCTTGCCCCGGCAACTAATGAAAAACTGTTTTTT CASSLKLAPATNEKLFF
TRBJ2-5 TRBV7-9 TRBD2 - 12 TGTGCCAGCAGCCGGGGGGGACGAACCCAGTACTTC CASSRGGRTQYF
TRBJ1-5 TRBV6-5 TRBD1 - 12 TGTGCCAGCAGGCAGGGGGATCAGCCCCAGCATTTT CASRQGDQPQHF
TRBJ1-1 TRBV19 - - 14 TGTGCCAGTAACTACAGGGATATGAACACTGAAGCTTTCTTT CASNYRDMNTEAFF
TRBJ2-7 TRBV4-1 - - 16 TGCGCCAGCAGCCAAGACGGAAAGACAGGAGCCTACGAGCAGTACTTC CASSQDGKTGAYEQYF
TRBJ2-5 TRBV4-1 - - 16 TGCGCCAGCAGCCAAGATAGAACAGTCCCCCAAGAGACCCAGTACTTC CASSQDRTVPQETQYF
TRBJ2-1 TRBV27 TRBD1 - 16 TGTGCCAGCAGTTTGGGGACAGGGGGATCATACAATGAGCAGTTCTTC CASSLGTGGSYNEQFF
TRBJ2-1 TRBV4-1 TRBD2 - 17 TGCGCCAGCAGCCGGGGACTAGCGGGGGGGCTTTTGAATGAGCAGTTCTTC CASSRGLAGGLLNEQFF
TRBJ2-2 TRBV9 - - 13 TGTGCCAGCAGCGTAGCTAGGACCGGGGAGCTGTTTTTT CASSVARTGELFF
TRBJ1-5 TRBV7-2 - few 13 TGTGCCAGCAGCGGGGCGATTAATCAGCCCCAGCATTTT CASSGAINQPQHF
TRBJ2-1 TRBV3-1/TRBV3-2 TRBD2 few 16 TGTGCCAGCACCCCCCAGGGCGTAGCGGGGGGGCTTGAGCAGTTCTTC CASTPQGVAGGLEQFF
TRBJ2-3 TRBV4-2 TRBD2 - 17 TGTGCCAGCAGCCGCCTTAGCGGGGGGGCACTCACAGATACGCAGTATTTT CASSRLSGGALTDTQYF